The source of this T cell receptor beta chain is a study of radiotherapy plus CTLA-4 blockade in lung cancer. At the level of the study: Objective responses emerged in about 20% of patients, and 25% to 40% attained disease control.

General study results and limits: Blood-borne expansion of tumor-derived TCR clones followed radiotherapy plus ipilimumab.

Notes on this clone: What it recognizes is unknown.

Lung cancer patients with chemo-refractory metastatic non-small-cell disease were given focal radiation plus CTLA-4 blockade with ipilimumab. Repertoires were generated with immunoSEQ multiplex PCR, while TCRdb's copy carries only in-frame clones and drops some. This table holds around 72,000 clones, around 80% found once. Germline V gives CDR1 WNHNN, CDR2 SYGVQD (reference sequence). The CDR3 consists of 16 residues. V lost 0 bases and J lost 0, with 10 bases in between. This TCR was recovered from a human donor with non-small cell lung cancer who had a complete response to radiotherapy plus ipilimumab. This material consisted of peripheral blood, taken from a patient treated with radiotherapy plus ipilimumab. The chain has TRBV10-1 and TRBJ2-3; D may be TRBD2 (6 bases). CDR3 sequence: CASSESRSGSTDTQYF. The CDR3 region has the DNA TGCGCCAGCAGTGAGTCGAGGAGCGGGAGCACAGATACGCAGTATTTT.